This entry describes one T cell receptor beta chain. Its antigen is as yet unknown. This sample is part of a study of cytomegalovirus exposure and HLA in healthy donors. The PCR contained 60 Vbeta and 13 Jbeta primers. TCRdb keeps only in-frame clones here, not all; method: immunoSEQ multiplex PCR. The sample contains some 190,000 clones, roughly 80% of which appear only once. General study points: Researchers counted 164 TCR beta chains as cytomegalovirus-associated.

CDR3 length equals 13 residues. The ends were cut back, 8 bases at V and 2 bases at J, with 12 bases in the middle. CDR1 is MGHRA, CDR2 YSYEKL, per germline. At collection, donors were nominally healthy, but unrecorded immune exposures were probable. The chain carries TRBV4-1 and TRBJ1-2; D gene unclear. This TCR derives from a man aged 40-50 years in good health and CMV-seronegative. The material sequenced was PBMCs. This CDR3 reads CASSEATNYGYTF. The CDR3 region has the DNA TGCGCCAGCTCTGAAGCGACCAACTATGGCTACACCTTC.